Listed below are T cell receptor beta chains from one sample, sequenced in a study of CD8+CD57+ T cells in acquired aplastic anemia. TCRdb fed the reads into MiXCR, producing one record per CDR3 protein. The repertoire holds roughly 170,000 distinct CDR3 sequences, 55% to 75% seen once, with around 45% in the top ten. Sequencing used sorted CD4+, CD8+, or CD8+CD57+ T cells (not recorded which) from PBMCs. These receptors originate from a human donor in good health. Each CDR3 is given with its conserved first and last residue. D genes are given only for firm matches. A row's size may be missing; if present it is once, few, many or a size class.

d_call: .
clone_size: .
v_call: TRBV19
j_call: TRBJ1-1
cdr3_nt: TGTGCCACCACTATAAGGATGCAGAGCCTGAACACTGAAGCTTTCTTT
cdr3_aa: CATTIRMQSLNTEAFF

d_call: .
clone_size: .
v_call: TRBV20-1
j_call: TRBJ2-7
cdr3_nt: TGCAGTGCTAACCAGAACTCCTACGAGCAGTACTTC
cdr3_aa: CSANQNSYEQYF

d_call: .
clone_size: .
v_call: TRBV9
j_call: TRBJ1-1
cdr3_nt: TGTGCCAGCAGCTTAAGGGGTTCGAACACTGAAGCTTTCTTT
cdr3_aa: CASSLRGSNTEAFF

d_call: .
clone_size: .
v_call: TRBV27
j_call: TRBJ2-1
cdr3_nt: TGTGCCAGCAGTTTAGGACTGTACAATGAGCAGTTCTTC
cdr3_aa: CASSLGLYNEQFF

d_call: .
clone_size: many
v_call: TRBV5-8
j_call: TRBJ1-5
cdr3_nt: TGTGCCAGCAGCTTGCTCACAGGGTATAGCAATCAGCCCCAGCATTTT
cdr3_aa: CASSLLTGYSNQPQHF

d_call: .
clone_size: .
v_call: TRBV29-1
j_call: TRBJ1-1
cdr3_nt: TGCAGCGTTAGAGGTGGGGGGGACACTGAAGCTTTCTTT
cdr3_aa: CSVRGGGDTEAFF

d_call: .
clone_size: many
v_call: TRBV20-1
j_call: TRBJ2-7
cdr3_nt: TGCAGTGCTAGCCTGGTGGCGGGGAACTACGAGCAGTACTTC
cdr3_aa: CSASLVAGNYEQYF

d_call: TRBD2
clone_size: many
v_call: TRBV19
j_call: TRBJ2-1
cdr3_nt: TGTGCCAGCCCACGGGGAGCGGGGAGCTCCTACAATGAGCAGTTCTTC
cdr3_aa: CASPRGAGSSYNEQFF

d_call: .
clone_size: .
v_call: TRBV7-9
j_call: TRBJ1-1
cdr3_nt: TGTGCCAGCAGCAAGGGGGACACTGAAGCTTTCTTT
cdr3_aa: CASSKGDTEAFF

d_call: .
clone_size: many
v_call: TRBV6-2/TRBV6-3
j_call: TRBJ1-5
cdr3_nt: TGTGCCAGCAGTTACGGTGGACAGCCCCAGCATTTT
cdr3_aa: CASSYGGQPQHF

d_call: TRBD1
clone_size: .
v_call: TRBV25-1
j_call: TRBJ2-5
cdr3_nt: TGTGCCAGCAGTGAATCCCTCAAGCAGGGGGCCGGAGAGACCCAGTACTTC
cdr3_aa: CASSESLKQGAGETQYF

d_call: TRBD1
clone_size: many
v_call: TRBV12-3/TRBV12-4
j_call: TRBJ2-7
cdr3_nt: TGTGCCAGCAGTGCGGACAGGAACCCCTCCTACGAGCAGTACTTC
cdr3_aa: CASSADRNPSYEQYF

d_call: .
clone_size: .
v_call: TRBV5-8
j_call: TRBJ1-5
cdr3_nt: TGTGCCAGCAGCCTTGGGGCAGCCGGAACCCAGCATTTT
cdr3_aa: CASSLGAAGTQHF

d_call: TRBD2
clone_size: once
v_call: TRBV10-3
j_call: TRBJ2-2
cdr3_nt: TGTGCCATCAGTGAGTTCCCGGGAGGGCCTTCCGGGGAGCTGTTTTTT
cdr3_aa: CAISEFPGGPSGELFF

d_call: .
clone_size: .
v_call: TRBV5-6
j_call: TRBJ2-7
cdr3_nt: TGTGCCAGCAGCTTGGACCCCGGGTCCTACGAGTACTTC
cdr3_aa: CASSLDPGSYEYF

d_call: TRBD1
clone_size: .
v_call: TRBV5-1
j_call: TRBJ1-1
cdr3_nt: TGCGCCAGCAGCTACACAGGGGTAAACACTGAAGCTTTCTTT
cdr3_aa: CASSYTGVNTEAFF

d_call: TRBD1
clone_size: once
v_call: TRBV19
j_call: TRBJ2-5
cdr3_nt: TGTGCCAGTAGTACGCCGGGACAGGGACAAGAGACCCAGTACTTC
cdr3_aa: CASSTPGQGQETQYF

d_call: .
clone_size: many
v_call: TRBV11-2
j_call: TRBJ1-2
cdr3_nt: TGTGCCAGCAGCTTAGGGTCAGGCCACTATGGCTACACCTTC
cdr3_aa: CASSLGSGHYGYTF

d_call: TRBD1
clone_size: .
v_call: TRBV10-3
j_call: TRBJ2-5
cdr3_nt: TGTGCCATCAGTGCTGGACAGGACCAAGAGACCCAGTACTTC
cdr3_aa: CAISAGQDQETQYF

d_call: .
clone_size: .
v_call: TRBV7-9
j_call: TRBJ1-2
cdr3_nt: TGTGCCAGCAGCTTAGAAGGAGGGGGTGGCTACACCTTC
cdr3_aa: CASSLEGGGGYTF

d_call: TRBD1
clone_size: many
v_call: TRBV10-3
j_call: TRBJ2-2
cdr3_nt: TGTGCCATCAGTGAGTGGGACAGCCCGAACACCGGGGAGCTGTTTTTT
cdr3_aa: CAISEWDSPNTGELFF

d_call: .
clone_size: .
v_call: TRBV10-3
j_call: TRBJ2-3
cdr3_nt: TGTGCCATCAGTGAGTCGATGGTCGGCACAGATACGCAGTATTTT
cdr3_aa: CAISESMVGTDTQYF

d_call: TRBD1
clone_size: .
v_call: TRBV20-1
j_call: TRBJ2-5
cdr3_nt: TGCAGTGCTAGCGGGACAGGGGTTGCAGAGACCCAGTACTTC
cdr3_aa: CSASGTGVAETQYF

d_call: TRBD2
clone_size: .
v_call: TRBV4-2
j_call: TRBJ2-1
cdr3_nt: TGTGCCAGCAGCCAAGAACTAGCGAGCTCTCACAATGAGCAGTTCTTC
cdr3_aa: CASSQELASSHNEQFF

d_call: TRBD1
clone_size: .
v_call: TRBV5-6
j_call: TRBJ2-7
cdr3_nt: TGTGCCAGCAGCTTAGGGACAGGGTCTTTATGGCAGTACTTC
cdr3_aa: CASSLGTGSLWQYF

d_call: .
clone_size: .
v_call: TRBV30
j_call: TRBJ1-4
cdr3_nt: TGTGCCTGGGGGTTAGGGGAGACAAGTGAAAAACTGTTTTTT
cdr3_aa: CAWGLGETSEKLFF

d_call: .
clone_size: .
v_call: TRBV10-1
j_call: TRBJ2-7
cdr3_nt: TGCGCCAGCAGCCGGGGAAGCGCCTCTGACGAGCAGTACTTC
cdr3_aa: CASSRGSASDEQYF

d_call: .
clone_size: .
v_call: TRBV29-1
j_call: TRBJ2-7
cdr3_nt: TGCAGCGTTAGAGCGGTTACCTACGAGCAGTACTTC
cdr3_aa: CSVRAVTYEQYF

d_call: .
clone_size: few
v_call: TRBV9
j_call: TRBJ1-1
cdr3_nt: TGTGCCAGCAGCCTGCTGGGGTCGGGGACTGAAGCTTTCTTT
cdr3_aa: CASSLLGSGTEAFF

d_call: .
clone_size: .
v_call: TRBV2
j_call: TRBJ2-3
cdr3_nt: TGTGCCAGCGGGGTAAGCGTAGGAGCAGATACGCAGTATTTT
cdr3_aa: CASGVSVGADTQYF

d_call: TRBD2
clone_size: .
v_call: TRBV7-7
j_call: TRBJ2-7
cdr3_nt: TGTGCTAGCAGCCCAGCGGGGGGGGGAGGGAGCGAGCAGTACTTC
cdr3_aa: CASSPAGGGGSEQYF

d_call: .
clone_size: once
v_call: TRBV7-8
j_call: TRBJ2-1
cdr3_nt: TGTGCCAGCAGCTTACTAAGCTTACGTCAAAATGAGCAGTTCTTC
cdr3_aa: CASSLLSLRQNEQFF

d_call: .
clone_size: many
v_call: TRBV5-8
j_call: TRBJ2-3
cdr3_nt: TGTGCCAGCAGCTTAGGACAAACGAACACAGATACGCAGTATTTT
cdr3_aa: CASSLGQTNTDTQYF

d_call: .
clone_size: .
v_call: TRBV25-1
j_call: TRBJ2-7
cdr3_nt: TGTGCCAGCAGTGAGGCCCCCCGGGGAGTCGACGAGCAGTACTTC
cdr3_aa: CASSEAPRGVDEQYF

d_call: .
clone_size: once
v_call: TRBV7-4
j_call: TRBJ2-1
cdr3_nt: TGTGCCAGCAGCCCCGGCCCGGGACTCACAGAGCAGTTCTTC
cdr3_aa: CASSPGPGLTEQFF

d_call: .
clone_size: .
v_call: TRBV7-9
j_call: TRBJ1-6
cdr3_nt: TGTGCCAGCAGCTCCTGGACTTCACCCCTCCACTTT
cdr3_aa: CASSSWTSPLHF

d_call: .
clone_size: few
v_call: TRBV7-7
j_call: TRBJ2-5
cdr3_nt: TGTGCCAGCAGCTTAGGCGGGATGGCAGAGACCCAGTACTTC
cdr3_aa: CASSLGGMAETQYF

d_call: TRBD2
clone_size: many
v_call: TRBV9
j_call: TRBJ2-1
cdr3_nt: TGTGCCAGCAGCGACTTAGCGGGAGGGCCGGGTAATGAGCAGTTCTTC
cdr3_aa: CASSDLAGGPGNEQFF

d_call: .
clone_size: .
v_call: TRBV7-2
j_call: TRBJ1-3
cdr3_nt: TGTGCCAGCACACCTACCGGGACGGGCATCTCTGGAAACACCATATATTTT
cdr3_aa: CASTPTGTGISGNTIYF

d_call: .
clone_size: few
v_call: TRBV10-3
j_call: TRBJ2-7
cdr3_nt: TGTGCCACCAAGCAGGACACCTACTCCTACGAGCAGTACTTC
cdr3_aa: CATKQDTYSYEQYF

d_call: TRBD2
clone_size: .
v_call: TRBV12-3/TRBV12-4
j_call: TRBJ2-5
cdr3_nt: TGTGCCAGCAGTTCATGGACTAGCGGGGAAGGAGAGACCCAGTACTTC
cdr3_aa: CASSSWTSGEGETQYF

d_call: TRBD1
clone_size: .
v_call: TRBV2
j_call: TRBJ1-5
cdr3_nt: TGTGCCAGCAGTGAGACAGGGGTGGGCCAGCCCCAGCATTTT
cdr3_aa: CASSETGVGQPQHF

d_call: .
clone_size: many
v_call: TRBV4-1
j_call: TRBJ1-1
cdr3_nt: TGCGCCAGCAGCCAAAATACTGAAGCTTTCTTT
cdr3_aa: CASSQNTEAFF

d_call: .
clone_size: few
v_call: TRBV19
j_call: TRBJ2-3
cdr3_nt: TGTGCCAGTAGTGGCGGCGGGGCAGATACGCAGTATTTT
cdr3_aa: CASSGGGADTQYF

d_call: .
clone_size: once
v_call: TRBV7-2
j_call: TRBJ2-1
cdr3_nt: TGTGCCAGCACCCCTCCGGGACGGAGCTCCTACAATGAGCAGTTCTTC
cdr3_aa: CASTPPGRSSYNEQFF

d_call: TRBD2
clone_size: .
v_call: TRBV7-9
j_call: TRBJ2-7
cdr3_nt: TGTGCCAGCAGCTTAGTTGGTAGCGGGTCTGAGGAGCAGTACTTC
cdr3_aa: CASSLVGSGSEEQYF

d_call: .
clone_size: .
v_call: TRBV7-9
j_call: TRBJ2-7
cdr3_nt: TGTGCCAGCAGCTTAGATCTCCGGAGTTTCGAGCAGTACTTC
cdr3_aa: CASSLDLRSFEQYF

d_call: .
clone_size: .
v_call: TRBV24-1
j_call: TRBJ1-5
cdr3_nt: TGTGCCACCAGTGAAAGGGTGGCTCAGCCCCAGCATTTT
cdr3_aa: CATSERVAQPQHF

d_call: .
clone_size: once
v_call: TRBV19
j_call: TRBJ1-5
cdr3_nt: TGTGCCAGTAGTATCCCTCGAACAGGTTTCCAGCATTTT
cdr3_aa: CASSIPRTGFQHF

d_call: .
clone_size: .
v_call: TRBV2
j_call: TRBJ1-6
cdr3_nt: TGTGCCAGCAGTGACGGACGGGGATGGAATTCACCCCTCCACTTT
cdr3_aa: CASSDGRGWNSPLHF

d_call: .
clone_size: .
v_call: TRBV24-1
j_call: TRBJ1-5
cdr3_nt: TGTGCCACCAGTGAATCGAGCGGACAGCTAAATCAGCCCCAGCATTTT
cdr3_aa: CATSESSGQLNQPQHF

d_call: TRBD2
clone_size: many
v_call: TRBV6-5
j_call: TRBJ2-1
cdr3_nt: TGTGCCAGCAGTTACGCCCAGGGTCAACTAGCGGGAGACAATGAGCAGTTCTTC
cdr3_aa: CASSYAQGQLAGDNEQFF

d_call: .
clone_size: .
v_call: TRBV7-2
j_call: TRBJ1-6
cdr3_nt: TGTGCCAGCAGTCTTGACGGGGCTATTAATTCACCCCTCCACTTT
cdr3_aa: CASSLDGAINSPLHF